The 6 T cell receptor beta chains below all came from one sample that was sequenced in a study of T-cell memory formation after mild COVID-19. TCRdb redid the calling of the 5' RACE reads with MiXCR, one entry per CDR3 protein. The sample holds 400,000 or so distinct CDR3 sequences; 15% to 20% are singletons and the top ten take 7.5% to 9.5%. The sequenced sample consisted of PBMCs or a T cell subset sorted from them (not recorded which). These receptors were collected from an adult woman who had mild COVID-19 (a few samples of this study predate the infection). Cell type and time point are not known.

The rearrangement uses TRBV4-2 and TRBJ2-3, with 7 positions matching TRBD2. The CDR3 length is 15 residues. The junction had 4 bases not matched to a gene; V was cut back by 3 bases and J by 1 base. Germline values: CDR1 LGHNA, CDR2 YNFKEQ. The CDR3 bases are TGTGCCAGCAGCCATGGGCTAGCGGGCACAGATACGCAGTATTTT. It is translated as CASSHGLAGTDTQYF.

The rearrangement links TRBV20-1 to TRBJ2-1, with 16 bases lining up with TRBD2. The CDR3 runs 19 residues. V was pared by 6 bases and J by 8 bases, with 19 bases of the junction left unmatched. Germline V gene data show CDR1 as DFQATT and CDR2 as SNEGSKA (reference sequence). Written as DNA, the CDR3 is TGCAGTGCCACCCTCCCCGGGGGGACTAGCGGGAGGGCCATGTATGAGCAGTTCTTC. Its translation: CSATLPGGTSGRAMYEQFF.

The chain employs TRBV5-6 and TRBJ1-1; D unresolved. From germline, CDR1 is SGHDT and CDR2 YYEEEE. Trimming took off 2 bases at V and 11 bases at J, with 7 bases between the two ends. The CDR3 consists of 10 residues. The chain's CDR3 is CASSLNGAFF. The CDR3 DNA is TGTGCCAGCAGCTTAAATGGGGCTTTCTTT.

The rearrangement links TRBV7-2 to TRBJ2-5; 8 bases match TRBD2. J was trimmed by 4 bases and V by 5 bases; bases with no gene match: 9. The CDR3 is made up of 15 amino acids. Germline V gene sequence: CDR1 SGHTA, CDR2 FQGNSA. CDR3: CASSLSGGPVETQYF. As DNA, the CDR3 is TGTGCCAGCAGCCTTTCGGGAGGGCCTGTAGAGACCCAGTACTTC. Full variable domain (outside the CDR3, taken from reference TRBV7-2 and TRBJ2-5): GAGVSQSPSNKVTEKGKDVELRCDPISGHTALYWYRQSLGQGLEFLIYFQGNSAPDKSGLPSDRFSAERTGGSVSTLTIQRTQQEDSAVYLCASSLSGGPVETQYFGPGTRLLVL.

The sample holds a few counts of this clonotype. The chain joins TRBV5-1 to TRBJ2-2, with TRBD2 identical over 10 bases. This CDR3 has 16 residues. J was trimmed by 6 bases and V by 0 bases; bases with no gene match: 5. The germline V gene has CDR1 SGHRS and CDR2 YFSETQ. In DNA, the CDR3 is TGCGCCAGCAGCTTGGTTCCTAGCGGGGGCCCCGGGGAGCTGTTTTTT. This encodes CASSLVPSGGPGELFF.

A few counts support this clonotype. The rearrangement uses TRBV6-5 and TRBJ2-2, with 7 bases that match TRBD2. Germline V CDR1 and CDR2: MNHEY, SVGAGI. J was trimmed by 0 bases and V by 5 bases; bases with no gene match: 12. CDR3 length equals 18 residues. The CDR3 sequence is CASSRRVPLAANTGELFF. Here the CDR3 DNA reads TGTGCCAGCAGTCGAAGGGTTCCTCTAGCGGCGAACACCGGGGAGCTGTTTTTT.